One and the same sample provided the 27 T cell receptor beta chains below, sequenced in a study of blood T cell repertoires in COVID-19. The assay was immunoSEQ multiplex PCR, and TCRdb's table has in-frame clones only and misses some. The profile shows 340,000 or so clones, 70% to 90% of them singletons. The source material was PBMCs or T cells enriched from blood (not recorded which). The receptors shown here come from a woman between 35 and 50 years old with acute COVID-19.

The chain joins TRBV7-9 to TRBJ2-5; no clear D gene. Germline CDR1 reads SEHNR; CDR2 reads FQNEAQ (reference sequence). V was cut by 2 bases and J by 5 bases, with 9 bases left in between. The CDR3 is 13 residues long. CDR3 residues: CASSLLGRETQYF. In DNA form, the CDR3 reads TGTGCCAGCAGCTTACTGGGCCGGGAGACCCAGTACTTC.

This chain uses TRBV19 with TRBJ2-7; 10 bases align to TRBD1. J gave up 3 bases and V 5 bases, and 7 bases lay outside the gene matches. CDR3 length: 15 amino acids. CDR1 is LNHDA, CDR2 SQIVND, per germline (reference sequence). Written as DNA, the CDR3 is TGTGCCAGTAGTCACACGGGACAGGGGAGCTACGAGCAGTACTTC. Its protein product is CASSHTGQGSYEQYF.

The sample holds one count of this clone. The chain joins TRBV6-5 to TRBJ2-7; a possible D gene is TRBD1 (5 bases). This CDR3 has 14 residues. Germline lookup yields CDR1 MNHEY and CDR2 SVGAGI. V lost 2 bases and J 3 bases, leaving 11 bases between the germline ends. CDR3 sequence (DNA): TGTGCCAGCAGTTACCAGGGAAGCTACTACGAGCAGTACTTC. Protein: CASSYQGSYYEQYF.

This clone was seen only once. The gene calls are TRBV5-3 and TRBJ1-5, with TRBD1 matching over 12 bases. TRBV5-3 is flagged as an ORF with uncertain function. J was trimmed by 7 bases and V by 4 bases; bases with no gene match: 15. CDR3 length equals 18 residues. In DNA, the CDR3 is TGTGCCAGAAGCCGGCTGGGGACAGGGGGCGACTCGAAGCAGCCCCAGCATTTT. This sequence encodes CARSRLGTGGDSKQPQHF.

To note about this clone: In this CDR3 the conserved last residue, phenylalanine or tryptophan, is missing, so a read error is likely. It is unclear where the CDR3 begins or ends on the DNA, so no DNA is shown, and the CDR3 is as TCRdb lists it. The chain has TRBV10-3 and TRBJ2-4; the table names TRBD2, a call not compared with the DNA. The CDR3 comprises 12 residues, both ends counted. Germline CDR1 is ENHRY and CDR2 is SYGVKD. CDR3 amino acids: CAISDGASAWTS.

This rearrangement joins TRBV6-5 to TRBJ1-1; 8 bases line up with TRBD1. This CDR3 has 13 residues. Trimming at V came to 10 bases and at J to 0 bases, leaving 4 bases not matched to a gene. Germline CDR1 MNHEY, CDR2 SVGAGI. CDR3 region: CATRTGMNTEAFF. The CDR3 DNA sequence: TGTGCCACCAGGACAGGGATGAACACTGAAGCTTTCTTT.

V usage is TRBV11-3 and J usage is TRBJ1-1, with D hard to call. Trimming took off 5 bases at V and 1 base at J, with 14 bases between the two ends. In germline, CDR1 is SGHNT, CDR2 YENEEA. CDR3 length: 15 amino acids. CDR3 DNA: TGTGCCAGCAGCCATCTAAATGGAGCGAACACTGAAGCTTTCTTT. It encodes CASSHLNGANTEAFF.

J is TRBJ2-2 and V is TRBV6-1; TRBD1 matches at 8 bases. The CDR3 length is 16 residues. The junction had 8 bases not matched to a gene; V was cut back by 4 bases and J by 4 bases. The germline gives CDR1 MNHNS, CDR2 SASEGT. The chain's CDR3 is CASSGVGQGFTGELFF. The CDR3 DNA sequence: TGTGCCAGCAGTGGCGTCGGACAGGGTTTCACCGGGGAGCTGTTTTTT.

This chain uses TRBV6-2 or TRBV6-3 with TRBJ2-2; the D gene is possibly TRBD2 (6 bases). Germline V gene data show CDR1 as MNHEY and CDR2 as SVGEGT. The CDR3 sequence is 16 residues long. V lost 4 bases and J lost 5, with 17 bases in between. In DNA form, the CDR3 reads TGTGCCAGCAGTTTACGCCCCGGGACTTCGACCGGGGAGCTGTTTTTT. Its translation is CASSLRPGTSTGELFF.

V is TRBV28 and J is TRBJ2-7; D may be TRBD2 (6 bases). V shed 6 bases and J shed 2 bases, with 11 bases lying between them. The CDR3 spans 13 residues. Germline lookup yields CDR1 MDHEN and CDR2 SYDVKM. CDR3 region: CASSFSGAYEQYF. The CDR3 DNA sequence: TGTGCCAGCAGCTTTTCGGGGGCCTACGAGCAGTACTTC.

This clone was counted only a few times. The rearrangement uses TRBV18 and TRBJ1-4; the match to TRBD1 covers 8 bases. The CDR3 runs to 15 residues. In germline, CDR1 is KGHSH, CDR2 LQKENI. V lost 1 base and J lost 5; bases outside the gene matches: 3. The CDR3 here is CASSPRTGKNEKLFF. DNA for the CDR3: TGTGCCAGCTCACCACGGACAGGGAAAAATGAAAAACTGTTTTTT. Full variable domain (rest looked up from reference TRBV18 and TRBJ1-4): NAGVMQNPRHLVRRRGQEARLRCSPMKGHSHVYWYRQLPEEGLKFMVYLQKENIIDESGMPKERFSAEFPKEGPSILRIQQVVRGDSAAYFCASSPRTGKNEKLFFGSGTQLSVL.

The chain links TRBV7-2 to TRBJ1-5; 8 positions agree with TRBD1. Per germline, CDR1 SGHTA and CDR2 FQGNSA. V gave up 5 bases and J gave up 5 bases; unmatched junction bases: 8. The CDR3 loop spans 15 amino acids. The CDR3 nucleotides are TGTGCCAGCAGCCCCAGGACAGGGTACGATCAGCCCCAGCATTTT. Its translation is CASSPRTGYDQPQHF.

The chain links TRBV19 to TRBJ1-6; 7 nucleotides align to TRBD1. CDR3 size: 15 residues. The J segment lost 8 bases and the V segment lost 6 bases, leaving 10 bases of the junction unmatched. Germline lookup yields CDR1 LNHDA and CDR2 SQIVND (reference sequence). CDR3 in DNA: TGTGCCAGTAGGGACAAGGACAGGTTCTATTCACCCCTCCACTTT. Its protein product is CASRDKDRFYSPLHF.

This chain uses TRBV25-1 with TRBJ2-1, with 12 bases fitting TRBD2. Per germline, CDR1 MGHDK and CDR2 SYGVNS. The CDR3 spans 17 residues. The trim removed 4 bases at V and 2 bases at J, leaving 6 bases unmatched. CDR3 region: CASSGPGLAGTYNEQFF. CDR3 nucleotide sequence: TGTGCCAGCAGTGGTCCGGGACTAGCGGGTACCTACAATGAGCAGTTCTTC. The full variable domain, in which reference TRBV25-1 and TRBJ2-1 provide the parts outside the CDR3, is EADIYQTPRYLVIGTGKKITLECSQTMGHDKMYWYQQDPGMELHLIHYSYGVNSTEKGDLSSESTVSRIRTEHFPLTLESARPSHTSQYLCASSGPGLAGTYNEQFFGPGTRLTVL.

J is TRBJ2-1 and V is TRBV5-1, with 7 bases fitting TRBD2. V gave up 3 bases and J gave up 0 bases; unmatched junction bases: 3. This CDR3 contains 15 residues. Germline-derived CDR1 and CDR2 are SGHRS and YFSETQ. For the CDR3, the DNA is TGCGCCAGCAGCTACGGCGGGAGCTCCTACAATGAGCAGTTCTTC. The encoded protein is CASSYGGSSYNEQFF.

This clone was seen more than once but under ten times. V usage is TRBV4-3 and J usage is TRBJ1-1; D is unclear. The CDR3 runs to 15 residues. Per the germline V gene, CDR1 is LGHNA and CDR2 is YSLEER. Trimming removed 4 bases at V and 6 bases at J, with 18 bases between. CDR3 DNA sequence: TGCGCCAGCAGCCCCGCATCTCGAGGAGGCCCTGAAGCTTTCTTT. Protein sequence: CASSPASRGGPEAFF.

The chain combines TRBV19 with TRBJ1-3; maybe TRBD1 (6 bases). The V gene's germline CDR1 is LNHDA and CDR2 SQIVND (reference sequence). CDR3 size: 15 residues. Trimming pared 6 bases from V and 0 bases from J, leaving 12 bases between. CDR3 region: CASRPDRSSGNTIYF. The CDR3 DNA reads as TGTGCCAGTAGACCCGACAGGAGCTCTGGAAACACCATATATTTT. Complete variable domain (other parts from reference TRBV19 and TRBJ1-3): DGGITQSPKYLFRKEGQNVTLSCEQNLNHDAMYWYRQDPGQGLRLIYYSQIVNDFQKGDIAEGYSVSREKKESFPLTVTSAQKNPTAFYLCASRPDRSSGNTIYFGEGSWLTVV.

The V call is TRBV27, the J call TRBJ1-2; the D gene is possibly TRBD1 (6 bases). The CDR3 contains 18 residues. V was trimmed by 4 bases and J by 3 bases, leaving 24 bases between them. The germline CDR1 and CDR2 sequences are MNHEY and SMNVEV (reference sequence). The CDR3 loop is CASSYTRDKRISYYGYTF. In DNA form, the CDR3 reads TGTGCCAGCAGTTATACCCGGGACAAGAGGATTAGTTACTATGGCTACACCTTC.

The CDR3 nucleotides read TGTGCCAGCAGTGACCGGGGGGGGCTTAATAATTCACCCCTCCACTTT. Translated: CASSDRGGLNNSPLHF. The chain carries TRBV25-1 and TRBJ1-6; D may be TRBD1 (6 bases). V was shortened by 3 bases and J by 5 bases, with 14 bases between the two germline ends. The CDR3 totals 16 residues. CDR1 is MGHDK, CDR2 SYGVNS, per germline.

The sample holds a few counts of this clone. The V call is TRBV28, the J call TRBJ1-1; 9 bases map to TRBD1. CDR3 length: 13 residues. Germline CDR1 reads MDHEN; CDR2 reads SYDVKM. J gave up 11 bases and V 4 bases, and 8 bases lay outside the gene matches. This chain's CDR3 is CASSSGQGSTAFF. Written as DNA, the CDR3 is TGTGCCAGCAGTTCCGGACAGGGGAGCACGGCTTTCTTT.

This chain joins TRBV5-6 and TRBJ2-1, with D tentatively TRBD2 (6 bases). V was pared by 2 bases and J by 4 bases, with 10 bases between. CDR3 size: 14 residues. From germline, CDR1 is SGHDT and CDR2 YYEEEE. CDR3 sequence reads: CASSFWGVYNEQFF. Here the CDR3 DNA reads TGTGCCAGCAGCTTTTGGGGGGTATACAATGAGCAGTTCTTC. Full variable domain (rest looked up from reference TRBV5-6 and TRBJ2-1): DAGVTQSPTHLIKTRGQQVTLRCSPKSGHDTVSWYQQALGQGPQFIFQYYEEEERQRGNFPDRFSGHQFPNYSSELNVNALLLGDSALYLCASSFWGVYNEQFFGPGTRLTVL.

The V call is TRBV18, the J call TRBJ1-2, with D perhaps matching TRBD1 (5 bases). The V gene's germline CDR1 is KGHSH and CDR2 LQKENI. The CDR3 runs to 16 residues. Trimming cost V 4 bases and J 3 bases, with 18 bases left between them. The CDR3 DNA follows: TGTGCCAGCTCACTATCCCCGCCGGGGGTCTACTATGGCTACACCTTC. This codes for CASSLSPPGVYYGYTF.

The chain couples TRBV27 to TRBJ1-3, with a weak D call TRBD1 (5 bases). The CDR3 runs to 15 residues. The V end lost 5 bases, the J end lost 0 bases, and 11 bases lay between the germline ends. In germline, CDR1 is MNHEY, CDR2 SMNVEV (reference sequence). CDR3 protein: CASSRGRGSGNTIYF. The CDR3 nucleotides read TGTGCCAGCAGTCGTGGTAGGGGCTCTGGAAACACCATATATTTT.

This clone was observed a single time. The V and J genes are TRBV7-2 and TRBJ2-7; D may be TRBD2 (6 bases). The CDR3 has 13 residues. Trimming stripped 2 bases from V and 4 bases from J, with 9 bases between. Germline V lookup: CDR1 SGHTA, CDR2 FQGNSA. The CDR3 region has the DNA TGTGCCAGCAGCTTACCTAGCGAATACGAGCAGTACTTC. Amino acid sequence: CASSLPSEYEQYF. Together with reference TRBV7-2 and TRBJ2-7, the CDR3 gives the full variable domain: GAGVSQSPSNKVTEKGKDVELRCDPISGHTALYWYRQSLGQGLEFLIYFQGNSAPDKSGLPSDRFSAERTGGSVSTLTIQRTQQEDSAVYLCASSLPSEYEQYFGPGTRLTVT.

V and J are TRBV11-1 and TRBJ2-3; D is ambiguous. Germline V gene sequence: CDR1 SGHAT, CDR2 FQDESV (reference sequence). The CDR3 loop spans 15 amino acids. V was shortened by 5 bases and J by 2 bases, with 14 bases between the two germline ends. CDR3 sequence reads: CASSKIDISTDTQYF. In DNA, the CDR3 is TGTGCCAGCAGCAAAATCGACATTTCCACAGATACGCAGTATTTT.

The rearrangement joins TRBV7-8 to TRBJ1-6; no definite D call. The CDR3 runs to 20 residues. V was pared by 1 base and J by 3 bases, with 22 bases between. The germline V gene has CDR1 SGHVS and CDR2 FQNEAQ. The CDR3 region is CASSLEEVYASGNYNSPLHF. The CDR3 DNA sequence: TGTGCCAGCAGCTTAGAAGAGGTTTACGCCTCCGGGAACTATAATTCACCCCTCCACTTT.

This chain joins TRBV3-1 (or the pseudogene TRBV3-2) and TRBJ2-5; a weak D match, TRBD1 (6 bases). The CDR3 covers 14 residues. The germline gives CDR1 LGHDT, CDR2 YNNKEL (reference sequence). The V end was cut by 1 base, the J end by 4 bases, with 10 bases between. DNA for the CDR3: TGTGCCAGCAGCCAAGTCAACAGGGCAGAGACCCAGTACTTC. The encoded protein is CASSQVNRAETQYF.